Given below is one T cell receptor (beta chain) in context. Germline CDR1 is LGHDT and CDR2 is YNNKEL (reference sequence). This CDR3 is built from 17 residues. V gave up 4 bases and J gave up 7 bases; unmatched junction bases: 9. This entry belongs to a study of blood T cell repertoires in COVID-19. Study background: Material from acute and convalescent COVID-19 was sourced from the United States, Italy and Spain. From T cells, B-cell-depleted T cells, or PBMCs came the material, which was cDNA or gDNA.

Some clones are missing from TCRdb's copy, which holds only in-frame ones; the method was immunoSEQ multiplex PCR. The sample includes approximately 350,000 clones, 86% of them seen just once. The source material was peripheral blood. The chain combines TRBV3-1 (or the pseudogene TRBV3-2) with TRBJ2-5; 16 bases match TRBD2. The TCR originated in a woman aged 55-69 years with COVID-19, enrolled during active disease. The CDR3 sequence is CASSPGTSGGAEVTQYF. The CDR3 DNA is TGTGCCAGCAGCCCGGGGACTAGCGGGGGGGCCGAGGTGACCCAGTACTTC.